The 29 T cell receptor beta chains given below trace back to one sample, sequenced in a study of blood T cell repertoires in COVID-19. Some clones are missing from TCRdb's copy, which holds only in-frame ones; the method was immunoSEQ multiplex PCR. Of roughly 230,000 clones in the sample, 85% were seen once. Sequenced material: peripheral blood. These receptors were taken from a woman aged 55-69 years with active or convalescent COVID-19.

The CDR3 bases are TGTGCCAGCAGCCTACTAGCGGGAGGGCTTAATGAGCAGTTCTTC. Translating gives CASSLLAGGLNEQFF. This chain joins TRBV7-8 and TRBJ2-1; TRBD2 agrees at 13 bases. There are 15 residues in the CDR3. J gave up 7 bases and V 5 bases, and 5 bases lay outside the gene matches. Per germline, CDR1 SGHVS and CDR2 FQNEAQ.

The genes are TRBV29-1 and TRBJ2-4, with TRBD2 matching over 8 bases. With 4 bases clipped from V and 6 bases from J, the junction kept 5 bases outside the gene matches. Germline CDR1 and CDR2: SQVTM and ANQGSEA. CDR3 length equals 13 residues. The CDR3 nucleotides read TGCAGCGTTGTACCCAGCGGGGGAAACATTCAGTACTTC. Encoded protein: CSVVPSGGNIQYF.

This clone has more than one count but fewer than ten. This chain joins TRBV28 and TRBJ1-6; D perhaps matches TRBD1 (6 bases). CDR3 length: 12 residues. Germline lookup yields CDR1 MDHEN and CDR2 SYDVKM. Deletions cut 6 bases from V and 9 bases from J, with 9 bases between. The CDR3 bases are TGTGCCAGCAGGCAGGGGTTTTCACCCCTCCACTTT. It yields the protein CASRQGFSPLHF.

The chain has TRBV7-2 and TRBJ1-1; 10 bases align to TRBD1. This CDR3 has 15 amino acids. With 3 bases clipped from V and 4 bases from J, the junction kept 5 bases outside the gene matches. Per germline, CDR1 SGHTA and CDR2 FQGNSA. DNA of the CDR3: TGTGCCAGCAGCTTGGACAGGGGGTTAGGCACTGAAGCTTTCTTT. Translation gives CASSLDRGLGTEAFF.

This chain joins TRBV5-1 and TRBJ2-1, with no clear D. The germline CDR1 and CDR2 sequences are SGHRS and YFSETQ. This CDR3 is 16 amino acids long. The V end lost 1 base, the J end lost 2 bases, and 13 bases lay between the germline ends. CDR3 coding DNA: TGCGCCAGCAGCTTGATCCCGCGGATAACCTACAATGAGCAGTTCTTC. Translation gives CASSLIPRITYNEQFF.

The chain uses TRBV9 and TRBJ2-3; 7 positions match TRBD2. This CDR3 region has 18 residues. Germline lookup yields CDR1 SGDLS and CDR2 YYNGEE. Unmatched junction bases numbered 11, after V lost 0 bases and J lost 1 base. The CDR3 region has the DNA TGTGCCAGCAGCGTAGGCCTGGCGGGAGTGGGGGGCACAGATACGCAGTATTTT. This sequence encodes CASSVGLAGVGGTDTQYF. Full variable domain (remainder filled in from reference TRBV9 and TRBJ2-3): DSGVTQTPKHLITATGQRVTLRCSPRSGDLSVYWYQQSLDQGLQFLIQYYNGEERAKGNILERFSAQQFPDLHSELNLSSLELGDSALYFCASSVGLAGVGGTDTQYFGPGTRLTVL.

The V call is TRBV21-1, the J call TRBJ2-3; TRBD1 is the table's D call, not checked against the DNA. TRBV21-1 is listed as a pseudogene. The CDR3 totals 15 residues. CDR3 sequence: CASSIHRGAEDTQYF. Written as DNA, the CDR3 is TGTGCCAGCAGCATCCACAGGGGGGCAGAGGATACGCAGTATTTT.

V gene TRBV12-3 or TRBV12-4 combines with J gene TRBJ2-1, with D perhaps TRBD1 (5 bases). This CDR3 is 12 amino acids long. V lost 6 bases to trimming and J lost 5 bases, with 8 bases between them. CDR3 amino acids: CASSGHHNEQFF. Written as DNA, the CDR3 is TGTGCCAGCAGCGGACACCACAATGAGCAGTTCTTC.

DNA of the CDR3: TGTGCCAGCAGCCAAGGTTACAAAGGGGCTAACTATGGCTACACCTTC. This gives the protein CASSQGYKGANYGYTF. This chain joins TRBV16 and TRBJ1-2; perhaps TRBD1 as D (5 bases). V dropped 2 bases and J dropped 0 bases, with 13 bases sitting between them. Germline V lookup: CDR1 KGHSY, CDR2 FQNENV. This CDR3 has 16 amino acids.

The chain uses TRBV3-1 (or the pseudogene TRBV3-2) and TRBJ1-4; maybe TRBD1 (6 bases). The CDR3 covers 14 residues. Trimming removed 4 bases at V and 7 bases at J, with 13 bases between. Germline V lookup: CDR1 LGHDT, CDR2 YNNKEL (reference sequence). The CDR3 DNA follows: TGTGCCAGCAGCCCTTCAGGGGAGGGTGAAAAACTGTTTTTT. This translates into CASSPSGEGEKLFF.

The chain's CDR3 is CASSSFQGAGMRSQYF. The CDR3 nucleotides read TGTGCCAGCAGCTCATTCCAGGGGGCCGGTATGAGGTCCCAGTACTTC. The chain links TRBV7-9 to TRBJ2-5, with 8 bases matching TRBD1. The germline gives CDR1 SEHNR, CDR2 FQNEAQ (reference sequence). Trimming removed 4 bases from V and 9 bases from J; junction bases left unmatched: 16. The CDR3 is 16 residues long.

The chain joins TRBV9 to TRBJ1-1; unclear D gene. V dropped 0 bases and J dropped 1 base, with 16 bases sitting between them. The CDR3 is 17 amino acids. Germline CDR1 is SGDLS and CDR2 is YYNGEE. CDR3 protein: CASSVGVMRGPNTEAFF. As DNA, the CDR3 is TGTGCCAGCAGCGTAGGGGTTATGCGAGGGCCGAACACTGAAGCTTTCTTT.

This clone was detected once. This chain joins TRBV18 and TRBJ2-2; D call uncertain. The ends were cut back, 3 bases at V and 4 bases at J, with 12 bases in the middle. This CDR3 is 15 amino acids long. The germline CDR1 and CDR2 sequences are KGHSH and LQKENI. CDR3 sequence: CASSPRRVSTGELFF. CDR3 coding DNA: TGTGCCAGCTCACCTCGCCGGGTGAGCACCGGGGAGCTGTTTTTT.

The chain joins TRBV28 to TRBJ1-1; D unclear. V was clipped by 7 bases and J by 0 bases, with 6 bases between them. Germline CDR1 MDHEN, CDR2 SYDVKM. CDR3 length equals 12 residues. CDR3 in amino acids: CASTTLNTEAFF. The CDR3 DNA reads TGTGCCAGCACGACATTGAACACTGAAGCTTTCTTT.

The genes are TRBV3-1 (or the pseudogene TRBV3-2) and TRBJ2-1; a weak D match, TRBD1 (6 bases). The CDR3 covers 16 residues. Germline V gene lookup returns CDR1 LGHDT and CDR2 YNNKEL (reference sequence). V was shortened by 4 bases and J by 0 bases, with 13 bases between the two germline ends. DNA of the CDR3: TGTGCCAGCAGCCCCTTCAGGGGTAACTCCTACAATGAGCAGTTCTTC. This gives the protein CASSPFRGNSYNEQFF.

The table lists this clone with a few counts. V gene TRBV5-4 combines with J gene TRBJ1-1, with D possibly TRBD1 on 5 matching bases. Trimming shortened V by 5 bases and J by 3 bases, and 17 bases separated the two germline ends. The CDR3 consists of 15 residues. Germline CDR1 and CDR2: SGHNT and YYREEE (reference sequence). CDR3 coding DNA: TGTGCCAGCAGTTTCCAGGGATTGGATGACACTGAAGCTTTCTTT. Protein sequence: CASSFQGLDDTEAFF.

The chain recombines TRBV28 with TRBJ2-3; TRBD1 is a possible D gene (6 bases). Per the germline V gene, CDR1 is MDHEN and CDR2 is SYDVKM. This CDR3 is 17 amino acids long. V shed 1 base and J shed 0 bases, with 14 bases lying between them. CDR3 sequence (DNA): TGTGCCAGCAGTTTATCCGCCGGGACACCCAGCACAGATACGCAGTATTTT. Its translation is CASSLSAGTPSTDTQYF.

Only a few counts were recorded for this clone. The V gene is TRBV18, the J gene TRBJ1-2, with a weak D call TRBD1 (5 bases). CDR1 and CDR2 from the germline V gene are KGHSH and LQKENI. The germline V and J ends were trimmed by 2 bases and 2 bases, with 12 bases remaining between them. The length of the CDR3 is 15 residues. The chain's CDR3 is CASSPLAGRNYGYTF. Here the CDR3 DNA reads TGTGCCAGCTCACCATTGGCAGGGCGGAACTATGGCTACACCTTC. Complete variable domain (other parts from reference TRBV18 and TRBJ1-2): NAGVMQNPRHLVRRRGQEARLRCSPMKGHSHVYWYRQLPEEGLKFMVYLQKENIIDESGMPKERFSAEFPKEGPSILRIQQVVRGDSAAYFCASSPLAGRNYGYTFGSGTRLTVV.

The J gene is TRBJ2-1, the V gene TRBV18, with 7 bases aligning to TRBD2. The CDR3 loop spans 17 amino acids. Trimming took 4 bases from V and 6 from J; bases not matched to a gene: 15. The germline V gene encodes CDR1 KGHSH and CDR2 LQKENI. Written as DNA, the CDR3 is TGTGCCAGCTCACGCTCTGCCTCGGGGGGTAGGTTCAATGAGCAGTTCTTC. Protein sequence: CASSRSASGGRFNEQFF.

The chain couples TRBV27 to TRBJ2-1; TRBD1 aligns across 10 bases. The CDR3 is 13 residues long. V trimming: 4 bases; J trimming: 8 bases; junction bases outside the gene matches: 2. Per germline, CDR1 MNHEY and CDR2 SMNVEV (reference sequence). For the CDR3, the DNA is TGTGCCAGCAGTTGGGACAGGGGTCATGAGCAGTTCTTC. This translates into CASSWDRGHEQFF.

The sample holds a few counts of this clone. The J gene is TRBJ2-5, the V gene TRBV7-3; TRBD2 matches 8 bases. The V gene end was trimmed by 5 bases and the J gene end by 4 bases; junction bases not matched to a gene: 12. Germline CDR1 and CDR2: SGHTA and FQGTGA. This CDR3 comprises 16 residues. The CDR3 DNA reads TGTGCCAGCAGCCGCCTTAGCGGGAAGGGGGGAGAGACCCAGTACTTC. Translated, it gives CASSRLSGKGGETQYF.

The genes are TRBV6-5 and TRBJ2-1, with TRBD2 identical over 9 bases. V lost 4 bases to trimming and J lost 1 base; unmatched junction nucleotides: 2. CDR1 is MNHEY and CDR2 is SVGAGI in the germline V gene. The CDR3 covers 15 residues. The CDR3 DNA sequence: TGTGCCAGCAGTTCGGCGGGGGGGTCCTACAATGAGCAGTTCTTC. Its translation: CASSSAGGSYNEQFF.

This chain joins TRBV5-4 and TRBJ2-2; the D gene is possibly TRBD2 (6 bases). With 3 bases removed from V and 1 base from J, the gap between germline ends came to 10 bases. The germline V gene has CDR1 SGHNT and CDR2 YYREEE (reference sequence). CDR3 size: 15 residues. The CDR3 region is CASSSGDRNTGELFF. The CDR3, as DNA: TGTGCCAGCAGCTCGGGAGATCGGAACACCGGGGAGCTGTTTTTT.

This chain uses TRBV19 with TRBJ2-7, with 9 nucleotides matching TRBD1. Germline V gene sequence: CDR1 LNHDA, CDR2 SQIVND (reference sequence). This CDR3 has 15 amino acids. Trimming at V came to 5 bases and at J to 2 bases, leaving 7 bases not matched to a gene. The CDR3 nucleotides read TGTGCCAGTAGTGCCGGGACAGGGCTAACCTACGAGCAGTACTTC. Its translation: CASSAGTGLTYEQYF.

This clone is a singleton in its sample. The chain employs TRBV10-3 and TRBJ2-3, with 9 bases identical to TRBD2. This CDR3 is 16 amino acids long. Germline V lookup: CDR1 ENHRY, CDR2 SYGVKD. After removal of 6 bases from V and 0 bases from J, the junction contained 7 bases not matched to a gene. CDR3 nucleotide sequence: TGTGCCATCAGGGCGACTAGCGGTAGAAGCACAGATACGCAGTATTTT. Translated, it gives CAIRATSGRSTDTQYF.

This chain links TRBV19 with TRBJ2-5; 10 positions match TRBD1. The CDR3 is made up of 16 amino acids. From germline, CDR1 is LNHDA and CDR2 SQIVND (reference sequence). V was pared by 6 bases and J by 1 base, with 8 bases of the junction left unmatched. In nucleotides, the CDR3 is TGTGCCAGTAGCCGGGACAGGGGTTTTGGCCAAGAGACCCAGTACTTC. Protein sequence: CASSRDRGFGQETQYF.

This clone was counted only a few times. The rearrangement links TRBV11-2 to TRBJ2-1, with 10 bases aligning to TRBD2. The CDR3 contains 14 residues. V gave up 4 bases and J gave up 8 bases; unmatched junction bases: 5. Germline CDR1 and CDR2: SGHAT and FQNNGV. CDR3 sequence (DNA): TGTGCCAGCAGCTACCGGACTAGCGGCGATGAGCAGTTCTTC. Its translation is CASSYRTSGDEQFF.

This clone has a single count. The chain joins TRBV10-3 to TRBJ1-1, with TRBD1 as a possible D gene (6 bases). V was clipped by 6 bases and J by 0 bases, with 11 bases between them. The length of the CDR3 is 14 residues. Germline V lookup: CDR1 ENHRY, CDR2 SYGVKD. For the CDR3, the DNA is TGTGCCATCAGGGCGGACAGTTTGAACACTGAAGCTTTCTTT. This gives the protein CAIRADSLNTEAFF.

The rearrangement links TRBV18 to TRBJ1-2; 9 nucleotides line up with TRBD1. V dropped 6 bases and J dropped 6; count of bases not matched to a gene: 8. The V gene's germline CDR1 is KGHSH and CDR2 LQKENI. The CDR3 runs to 14 residues. The CDR3 reads CASSLGQGIDGYTF. CDR3 bases: TGTGCCAGCTCTCTGGGACAGGGCATAGATGGCTACACCTTC.